One sample yielded the 6 T cell receptor beta chains listed below, sequenced in a study of radiation and T cells in renal cell carcinoma. Time point noted: blood 4 weeks post-SBRT, at nephrectomy. Treatment: 15 Gy SBRT to primary tumor, nephrectomy 4 weeks later. Libraries were prepared by immunoSEQ multiplex PCR; TCRdb keeps only in-frame clonotypes and omits some of them. This table has about 140,000 clones, approximately 86% appearing once. Sequenced material: blood, taken from a patient whose treatment included radiotherapy and nephrectomy. The receptors stem from a woman aged 45-59 years with renal cell carcinoma.

The CDR3 here is CASSKDGFSEVTGELFF. The CDR3 DNA reads as TGTGCCAGCAGCAAAGATGGTTTTTCGGAGGTCACCGGGGAGCTGTTTTTT. The chain links TRBV21-1 to TRBJ2-2; the listed D gene, TRBD2, was not tested against the DNA. TRBV21-1 is flagged as a pseudogene. The CDR3 length is 17 residues.

This chain uses TRBV13 with TRBJ1-1, with 10 bases identical to TRBD1. V dropped 4 bases and J dropped 1; count of bases not matched to a gene: 0. Germline CDR1 reads PRHDT; CDR2 reads FYEKMQ (reference sequence). The CDR3 runs 14 residues. CDR3 in amino acids: CASSWDRGNTEAFF. DNA for the CDR3: TGTGCCAGCAGCTGGGACAGGGGGAACACTGAAGCTTTCTTT.

The chain carries TRBV11-2 and TRBJ1-2, with D tentatively TRBD1 (6 bases). V lost 1 base to trimming and J lost 3 bases, with 9 bases between them. Germline CDR1 and CDR2: SGHAT and FQNNGV. There are 14 residues in the CDR3. The CDR3 loop is CASSLAPGDYGYTF. The CDR3 region has the DNA TGTGCCAGCAGCTTAGCTCCAGGGGACTATGGCTACACCTTC.

This clone came up once. The V call is TRBV2, the J call TRBJ2-7; no clear D gene. The CDR3 spans 13 residues. The ends were cut back, 4 bases at V and 9 bases at J, with 16 bases in the middle. Germline V gene sequence: CDR1 SNHLY, CDR2 FYNNEI. CDR3 sequence reads: CASSVGNYESQYF. The CDR3 nucleotides read TGTGCCAGCAGTGTAGGGAACTACGAGTCGCAGTACTTC.

The V gene is TRBV25-1, the J gene TRBJ1-5; D unclear. V dropped 3 bases and J dropped 6 bases, with 9 bases sitting between them. Germline loops: CDR1 MGHDK, CDR2 SYGVNS. CDR3 length: 13 residues. CDR3 in DNA: TGTGCCAGCAGTGAGGCCGGAGGTCAGCCCCAGCATTTT. Protein sequence: CASSEAGGQPQHF.

CDR3 residues: CASSSMGSEAFF. CDR3 in DNA: TGTGCCAGCAGCTCCATGGGGTCTGAAGCTTTCTTT. The chain is built from TRBV28 and TRBJ1-1; D gene unclear. Germline values: CDR1 MDHEN, CDR2 SYDVKM. The CDR3 sequence is 12 residues long. The V and J ends lost 6 bases and 6 bases respectively, with 11 bases between them.